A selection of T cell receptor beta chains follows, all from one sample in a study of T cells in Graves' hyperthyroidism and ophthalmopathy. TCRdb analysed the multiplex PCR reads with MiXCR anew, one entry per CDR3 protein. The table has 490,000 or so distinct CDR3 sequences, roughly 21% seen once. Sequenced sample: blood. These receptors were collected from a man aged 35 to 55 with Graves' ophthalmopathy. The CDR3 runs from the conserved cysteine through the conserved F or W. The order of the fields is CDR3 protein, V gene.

CASSPRSGHSYNEQFF | TRBV7-3
CASSEMIEAFF | TRBV2
CASSPETGPGYGYTF | TRBV27
CASSRVPGLAGAPTDTQYF | TRBV12-3/TRBV12-4
CASSLEAGSGSYEQYF | TRBV5-6
CASSHMTSGGTDEQFF | TRBV3-1
CASRRYRGQIGTKNIQYF | TRBV27
CASSSGANPQETQYF | TRBV11-3
CASSSAGGPFAQYF | TRBV27
CASSPRTGAPYEQYF | TRBV13
CASKGRPLYNTEAFF | TRBV19
CASTQQGAGVGGANVLTF | TRBV6-1
CASRLPPENTEAFF | TRBV6-1
CASNSLFEGNTDTQYF | TRBV5-6
CAISGSLGSNQPQHF | TRBV10-3
CASSEYRGRYEQYF | TRBV6-1
CSAREGISAWVTEAFF | TRBV20-1
CASSATSNSYNEQFF | TRBV18
CASSQDPQWPGGAFF | TRBV4-2
CASSLTSGGAGETQYF | TRBV7-2
CASSTWGAGTSGSDEQFF | TRBV7-8
CSASPPGEDIQYF | TRBV20-1
CASSLRGGDEQFF | TRBV12-3/TRBV12-4
CASNHGSGLNEQFF | TRBV25-1
CASSPEGQAYQPQHF | TRBV12-3/TRBV12-4
CASSLWTSGANEQFF | TRBV7-2
CASSFAGRLQPQHF | TRBV28
CAWSSLAGGSGTGELFF | TRBV30